This T cell receptor (beta chain) was retrieved from a study of cytomegalovirus exposure and HLA in healthy donors. Study summary: The 120 validation repertoires were produced on the same platform as the 550 to 700 repertoires of the first cohort. This was reported in a later analysis.

The germline V gene encodes CDR1 MNHNS and CDR2 SASEGT. CDR3 size: 15 residues. Trimming at V came to 4 bases and at J to 4 bases, leaving 7 bases not matched to a gene. The study's findings and limits: Researchers counted roughly 150 TCR beta chains as cytomegalovirus-associated.

Note on this clone: Its antigen is unknown.

Clones were read by immunoSEQ multiplex PCR, and TCRdb kept only the in-frame ones, dropping some. The table includes roughly 280,000 clones, approximately 86% detected once. The sequencing input was PBMCs. The receptor was isolated from a woman younger than 35 in good health and CMV-seronegative. The rearrangement uses TRBV6-1 and TRBJ2-3; 8 positions agree with TRBD2. The chain's CDR3 is CASSAFQAGADTQYF. The CDR3 bases are TGTGCCAGCAGTGCATTCCAAGCGGGAGCAGATACGCAGTATTTT.